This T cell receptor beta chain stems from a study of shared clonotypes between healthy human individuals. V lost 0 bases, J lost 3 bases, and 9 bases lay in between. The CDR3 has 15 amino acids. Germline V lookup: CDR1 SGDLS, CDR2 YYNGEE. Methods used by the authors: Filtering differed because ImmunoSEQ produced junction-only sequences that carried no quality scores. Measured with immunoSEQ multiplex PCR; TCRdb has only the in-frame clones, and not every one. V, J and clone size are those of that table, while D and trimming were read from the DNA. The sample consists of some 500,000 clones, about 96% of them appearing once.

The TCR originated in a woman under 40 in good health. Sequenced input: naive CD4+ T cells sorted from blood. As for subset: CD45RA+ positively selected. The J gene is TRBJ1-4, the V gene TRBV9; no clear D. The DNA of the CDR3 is TGTGCCAGCAGCGTAGATGCAGATCCTAATGAAAAACTGTTTTTT. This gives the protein CASSVDADPNEKLFF.